These T cell receptor beta chains were read from a single sample in a study of blood T cell repertoires in COVID-19. Clones were read by immunoSEQ multiplex PCR, and TCRdb kept only the in-frame ones, dropping some. The data contain hundreds of thousands of clones, around 92% of them singletons. The sequencing input was peripheral blood. The receptors originated from a woman under 40 with COVID-19, enrolled during active disease. Both conserved end residues are part of each CDR3. Each record gives: J gene, clone size, D gene, V gene, CDR3 DNA, CDR3 protein. The D gene is left open where the match is weak. Rows give clone size only sometimes, using once, few, many, or a class for an expanded clone.

TRBJ2-2 few NA TRBV18 TGTGCCAGCTCACCTGACTCCACCGGGGAGCTGTTTTTT CASSPDSTGELFF
TRBJ2-3 once NA TRBV5-4 TGTGCCAGCAGCTTGGGGGGCCGACCAGATACGCAGTATTTT CASSLGGRPDTQYF
TRBJ2-5 once NA TRBV4-1 TGCGCCAGCAGTCAAGATTGGAGCGGGCCGCAAGAGACCCAGTACTTC CASSQDWSGPQETQYF
TRBJ2-2 NA TRBD1 TRBV6-6 TGTGCCAGCAGATCTGGGACAGCGAACACCGGGGAGCTGTTTTTT CASRSGTANTGELFF
TRBJ2-2 NA TRBD2 TRBV23-1 TGCGCCAGCAGTCCGGCGGAAGCGGGGGGACCCGGGGAGCTGTTTTTT CASSPAEAGGPGELFF
TRBJ2-2 NA TRBD2 TRBV5-1 TGCGCCAGCAGCGGGAGGGCCTCTTCACAAAACACCGGGGAGCTGTTTTTT CASSGRASSQNTGELFF
TRBJ1-2 once NA TRBV4-1 TGCGCCAGCAGAGGGCAGGGCGAGGGCTACACCTTC CASRGQGEGYTF
TRBJ1-4 NA TRBD1 TRBV6-5 TGTGCCAGCAGTTACTCAGGGGGCCAGCCTAATGAAAAACTGTTTTTT CASSYSGGQPNEKLFF
TRBJ1-2 once NA TRBV7-9 TGTGCCAGCAGCCTCGGGAGCGTGTCTAACTATGGCTACACCTTC CASSLGSVSNYGYTF
TRBJ1-2 NA NA TRBV5-4 TGTGCCAGCAGCTTTGGACAGTTAATGTATGGCTACACCTTC CASSFGQLMYGYTF
TRBJ1-5 once NA TRBV15 TGTGCCACCAGCAGTGACAGGCTTTTTGGCAATCAGCCCCAGCATTTT CATSSDRLFGNQPQHF
TRBJ2-7 NA NA TRBV4-2 TGTGCCAGCAGCCAAGTGGACAGAGAATTGAAGGAGCAGTACTTC CASSQVDRELKEQYF
TRBJ2-1 NA NA TRBV7-9 TGTGCCAGCAGCTCACCGAGTGAGGCGGGGCCTATCGACAATGAGCAGTTCTTC CASSSPSEAGPIDNEQFF
TRBJ1-1 NA NA TRBV5-6 TGTGCCAGCAGGCTGACTTGGGGCAGGGGCACTGAAGCTTTCTTT CASRLTWGRGTEAFF
TRBJ1-6 few NA TRBV19 TGTGCCAGTAGTAGAGGGACAAGTAATTCACCCCTCCACTTT CASSRGTSNSPLHF
TRBJ1-5 NA NA TRBV4-1 TGCGCCAGCAGCCAAGATTTCAGGGCCCTTTATGAACAGCCCCAGCATTTT CASSQDFRALYEQPQHF
TRBJ2-5 NA NA TRBV2 TGTGCCAGCAGTGAAGATCGTAGCTGGTGGACCCAGTACTTC CASSEDRSWWTQYF
TRBJ1-2 NA NA TRBV30 TGTGCCTGGGACAGAGCTAACTATGGCTACACCTTC CAWDRANYGYTF
TRBJ1-2 NA NA TRBV5-1 TGCGCCAGCACCCCACAGGGTACTAACTATGGCTACACCTTC CASTPQGTNYGYTF
TRBJ2-3 few NA TRBV2 TGTGCCAGCAGTATCAACGTTCGGGATACGCAGTATTTT CASSINVRDTQYF
TRBJ1-5 NA NA TRBV10-2 TGCGCCAGCAGTGGAGCGGGGGGCAATCAGCCCCAGCATTTT CASSGAGGNQPQHF
TRBJ2-1 NA TRBD2 TRBV19 TGTGCCAGTACTGGGACTAGCGGGGGGCCACCACGAGTCAATGAGCAGTTCTTC CASTGTSGGPPRVNEQFF
TRBJ1-5 NA NA TRBV28 TGTGCCAGCAGTTCGGTTAGGGAGAGGCAGCCCCAGCATTTT CASSSVRERQPQHF
TRBJ2-5 NA NA TRBV12-3/TRBV12-4 TGTGCCAGCAGGAGTGAGACCCAGTACTTC CASRSETQYF
TRBJ1-4 few NA TRBV10-3 TGTGCCAGCTCAGGGACGGGGGGGGATGAAAAACTGTTTTTT CASSGTGGDEKLFF
TRBJ1-1 NA NA TRBV6-1 TGTGCCAGCAGTGATCCTCCGCGGGAAGCTTTCTTT CASSDPPREAFF
TRBJ2-4 few TRBD2 TRBV6-5 TGTGCCAGCAGTTACTCGTCCGGGGGGGCGAGCATTCAGTACTTC CASSYSSGGASIQYF
TRBJ1-2 NA TRBD1 TRBV7-9 TGTGCCAGCAGCTTGAACACCGGGGACAGCTATGGCTACACCTTC CASSLNTGDSYGYTF
TRBJ2-7 NA NA TRBV20-1 TGCAGTGCTAGAGACCGCGGAGAGCAGTACTTC CSARDRGEQYF
TRBJ1-1 NA NA TRBV3-1/TRBV3-2 TGTGCCAGCAGCCAAGTGCGAGGGTCGCGGAAAGCTTTCTTT CASSQVRGSRKAFF
TRBJ2-1 NA TRBD1 TRBV7-9 TGTGCCAGCAGCACGGACAGGGCGAGCAGCAATGAGCAGTTCTTC CASSTDRASSNEQFF
TRBJ2-7 NA TRBD2 TRBV5-1 TGCGCCAGCAGCCCGGGACTAACCTACGAGCAGTACTTC CASSPGLTYEQYF
TRBJ2-5 NA NA TRBV21-1 TGTGCCAGCAGCTATCGGACCGGGAGCTGCGAGACCCAGTACTTC CASSYRTGSCETQYF
TRBJ2-4 NA TRBD1 TRBV19 TGTGCCAGTAGTATCACAGGGGGCAGGGCCATTCAGTACTTC CASSITGGRAIQYF
TRBJ1-2 NA NA TRBV5-8 TGTGCCAGCAGTTTGGTTCGTCATGGCTACACCTTC CASSLVRHGYTF
TRBJ1-4 NA NA TRBV7-8 TGTGCCAGCAGCAAAGGGAGGGGAGGGAGGGAAAAACTGTTTTTT CASSKGRGGREKLFF
TRBJ2-3 NA TRBD2 TRBV2 TGTGCCAGCAGTGGGACTAGCGGGGGAGTAAGCACAGATACGCAGTATTTT CASSGTSGGVSTDTQYF
TRBJ1-2 NA NA TRBV2 TGTGCCAGCAGTGAAGTCCCGGACAGCTACTATGGCTACACCTTC CASSEVPDSYYGYTF
TRBJ1-1 NA NA TRBV9 TGTGCCAGCAGCGTACCCCCGTACACTGAAGCTTTCTTT CASSVPPYTEAFF
TRBJ1-2 once TRBD1 TRBV19 TGTGCCAGTAGTCCGGGACAGGGGAACTATGGCTACACCTTC CASSPGQGNYGYTF
TRBJ2-7 NA TRBD1 TRBV27 TGTGCCAGCTCAACGACAGGGGTCCCCTACGAGCAGTACTTC CASSTTGVPYEQYF
TRBJ2-3 NA NA TRBV5-1 TGCGCCAGCAGCTGGGGGACTGGTAGCACAGATACGCAGTATTTT CASSWGTGSTDTQYF
TRBJ2-3 NA NA TRBV18 TGTGCCAGCTCACCACCGTATTCCAGGACAGATACGCAGTATTTT CASSPPYSRTDTQYF
TRBJ2-5 NA TRBD1 TRBV11-2 TGTGCCAGCAGCTCGTGGGGACAGTCTCCCTGGAGAGAGACCCAGTACTTC CASSSWGQSPWRETQYF
TRBJ2-1 few TRBD1 TRBV11-3 TGTGCCAGCAGCACAGGGGGCGCGTATCCCTACAATGAGCAGTTCTTC CASSTGGAYPYNEQFF